The sample holds a few counts of the clone carrying this T cell receptor beta chain. Its antigen is not known. This sample was included in a study of T-cell reconstitution after alpha-beta-depleted transplantation in children. Study-wide results and caveats: Reported findings indicate that, about two months after transplant, alpha-beta T cells came from several hundred expanded clones, which were derived from non-depleted graft cells. Diversity of TCRbeta at day 60 was high in some patients, arising from surviving recipient T cells and thymic progenitors.

It was with unique molecular identifiers that the TCRbeta library was prepared. TCRdb re-analysed the PCR reads in MiXCR, keeping a single row per CDR3 protein. The data contain around 800,000 distinct CDR3 sequences, approximately 15% of them singletons. The germline CDR1 and CDR2 sequences are SGHAT and FQNNGV. CDR3 length: 15 amino acids. V dropped 3 bases and J dropped 4; count of bases not matched to a gene: 7. This sequence joins TRBV11-2 and TRBJ2-3; 7 bases agree with TRBD2. The sequence was obtained from a male patient aged 10-17 years who had a stem cell transplant for acute lymphoblastic leukemia, so the T cells may come from the graft donor. Sequencing was performed on PBMCs, mostly from graft donor cells, taken 360 days after TCRalphabeta/CD19-depleted stem cell transplant. The CDR3 protein is CASSFVSGPADTQYF. DNA of the CDR3: TGTGCCAGCAGCTTCGTTAGCGGGCCAGCAGATACGCAGTATTTT.